The clone carrying this TCR beta chain occurred once. Antigen specificity is unknown. Repertoires were generated with immunoSEQ multiplex PCR, while TCRdb's copy carries only in-frame clones and drops some. Among approximately 97,000 clones listed, approximately 83% were seen once. Germline CDR1 reads SGHAT; CDR2 reads FQNNGV. This CDR3 spans 15 amino acids. The V gene lost 2 bases and the J gene lost 5 bases, with 12 bases spanning the gap. This specimen comes from a study of radiotherapy plus CTLA-4 blockade in lung cancer. Study-wide background: There were objective responses in roughly 18% of patients, and more than 30% had disease control. Study-wide results and limits: Response, reportedly, was best predicted by interferon-beta along with early blood T cell clone dynamics. TCR clones from tumors expanded in blood after radiotherapy plus ipilimumab.

The study gave focal radiation plus ipilimumab CTLA-4 blockade to patients with chemo-refractory metastatic non-small-cell lung cancer. Specimen: peripheral blood, collected from a patient treated with radiotherapy plus ipilimumab. This chain uses TRBV11-2 with TRBJ2-2; unclear D gene. This sequence originates from a human donor with non-small cell lung cancer who had stable disease on radiotherapy plus ipilimumab. CDR3 protein: CASSLFQKVTGELFF. The CDR3 region has the DNA TGTGCCAGCAGCTTATTTCAGAAAGTAACCGGGGAGCTGTTTTTT.